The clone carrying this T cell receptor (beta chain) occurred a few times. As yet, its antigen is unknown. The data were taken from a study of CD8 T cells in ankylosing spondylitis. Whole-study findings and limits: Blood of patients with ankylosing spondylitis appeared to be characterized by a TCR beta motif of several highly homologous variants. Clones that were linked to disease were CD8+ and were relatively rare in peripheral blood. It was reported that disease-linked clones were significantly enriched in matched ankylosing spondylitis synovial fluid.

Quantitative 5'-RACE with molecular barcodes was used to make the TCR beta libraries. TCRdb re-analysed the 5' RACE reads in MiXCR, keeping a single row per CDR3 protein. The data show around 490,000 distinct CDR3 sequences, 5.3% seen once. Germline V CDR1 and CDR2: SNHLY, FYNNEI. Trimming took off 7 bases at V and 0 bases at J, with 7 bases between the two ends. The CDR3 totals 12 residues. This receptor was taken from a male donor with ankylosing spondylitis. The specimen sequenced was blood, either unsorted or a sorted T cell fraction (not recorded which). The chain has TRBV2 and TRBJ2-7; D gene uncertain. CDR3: CASNVISYEQYF. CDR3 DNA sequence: TGTGCCAGCAATGTCATCTCCTACGAGCAGTACTTC. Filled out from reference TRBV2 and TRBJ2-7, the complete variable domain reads EPEVTQTPSHQVTQMGQEVILRCVPISNHLYFYWYRQILGQKVEFLVSFYNNEISEKSEIFDDQFSVERPDGSNFTLKIRSTKLEDSAMYFCASNVISYEQYFGPGTRLTVT.